A selection of T cell receptor beta chains follows, all from one sample in a study of T cell responses to AZD1222 COVID-19 vaccine. TCRdb's copy holds only in-frame clones and misses some; the assay was immunoSEQ multiplex PCR. The sample yields around 110,000 clones, roughly 90% seen once. Here the sequenced sample was peripheral blood, taken on day 0 of AZD1222 vaccination. These receptor sequences come from an adult in good health. Each CDR3 is given with its conserved first and last residue. The D gene is left open where the match is weak. Part of the rows lack a size; the others show once, few, many or a class for expanded clones.

TRBJ2-5,-,TRBD1,TRBV3-1/TRBV3-2,CASSQDGQGATQYF
TRBJ1-5,-,-,TRBV3-1/TRBV3-2,CASSIEMGQPQHF
TRBJ2-5,-,TRBD1,TRBV14,CASSQPGTAQETQYF
TRBJ1-2,-,-,TRBV6-5,CASSYSALTNYGYTF
TRBJ2-2,-,-,TRBV6-5,CASRQGSGGELFF
TRBJ1-5,-,-,TRBV2,CASGPPAGQPQHF
TRBJ1-5,-,TRBD1,TRBV15,CATSRGTGGNQPQHF
TRBJ2-5,-,-,TRBV6-4,CASSETSGETQYF
TRBJ1-6,once,-,TRBV6-5,CASSYSKAGPYSPLHF
TRBJ1-5,-,-,TRBV12-3/TRBV12-4,CASSLVRYQPQHF
TRBJ2-3,once,TRBD1,TRBV10-1,CASSLDRGPRDTQYF
TRBJ2-1,-,-,TRBV6-2/TRBV6-3,CASSYVGYNEQFF
TRBJ1-3,-,-,TRBV10-2,CASSGTTSGNTIYF
TRBJ1-5,-,-,TRBV5-1,CASSYQGSFSNQPQHF
TRBJ1-2,-,-,TRBV6-5,CATTLGINYGYTF
TRBJ1-6,-,-,TRBV30,CAWSKQGGSPLHF
TRBJ2-4,few,-,TRBV4-2,CASSQIVGQRAKNIQYF
TRBJ2-6,-,-,TRBV7-9,CASSLVGGNVLTF
TRBJ2-1,-,-,TRBV30,CAWRGRGRYNEQFF
TRBJ1-2,-,-,TRBV2,CASRDNNFYGYTF
TRBJ1-2,-,-,TRBV6-1,CASSDRGEPTDGYTF
TRBJ1-3,few,-,TRBV19,CASRRSGTGNTIYF
TRBJ1-1,-,-,TRBV2,CASSLRRLEAFF
TRBJ2-7,-,-,TRBV2,CASSTLGGRQMYF
TRBJ1-2,-,TRBD1,TRBV14,CASSHQGQGGYTF
TRBJ1-1,-,TRBD1,TRBV30,CAWRVTGIGNTEAFF
TRBJ1-2,few,-,TRBV7-8,CASSYGQSYGYTF
TRBJ2-7,-,-,TRBV9,CASSVREGGYEQYF
TRBJ1-1,-,-,TRBV6-2/TRBV6-3,CASSATVMNTEAFF
TRBJ2-2,-,-,TRBV7-9,CASSPRSNTGELFF
TRBJ1-2,-,TRBD1,TRBV19,CASSTGQGNYGYTF
TRBJ2-5,-,TRBD1,TRBV7-2,CASSLLQGLGQTQYF
TRBJ1-5,-,TRBD1,TRBV24-1,CATSVQGGAWQPQHF
TRBJ1-2,-,-,TRBV28,CASSYPYGYTF
TRBJ2-1,-,TRBD2,TRBV4-1,CASKFGLAGGPSKSNEQFF
TRBJ1-2,-,-,TRBV10-3,CAISELNRLFTF
TRBJ2-7,-,TRBD2,TRBV11-2,CASSLPAGEYEQYF
TRBJ2-3,-,TRBD1,TRBV7-3,CASSSGQSTDTQYF
TRBJ1-5,-,TRBD1,TRBV12-3/TRBV12-4,CASKQGSNQPQHF
TRBJ2-1,-,-,TRBV19,CASSPLGGEQFF
TRBJ2-2,once,TRBD1,TRBV5-4,CASSWGQGNTGELFF
TRBJ1-2,-,-,TRBV4-2,CASSQDPGVEYGYTF
TRBJ1-2,-,-,TRBV6-5,CASNPDRNYGYTF
TRBJ1-1,-,-,TRBV28,CASSLSRMNTEAFF
TRBJ2-2,-,-,TRBV3-1/TRBV3-2,CASSQEGGAGELFF
TRBJ2-1,-,-,TRBV6-2/TRBV6-3,CASSYSSRRGEQFF
TRBJ1-1,-,-,TRBV6-5,CASRAGGTEAFF
TRBJ1-2,-,-,TRBV7-2,CASSLVGQPSDGYTF
TRBJ2-1,few,-,TRBV5-4,CASSSRTVYNEQFF